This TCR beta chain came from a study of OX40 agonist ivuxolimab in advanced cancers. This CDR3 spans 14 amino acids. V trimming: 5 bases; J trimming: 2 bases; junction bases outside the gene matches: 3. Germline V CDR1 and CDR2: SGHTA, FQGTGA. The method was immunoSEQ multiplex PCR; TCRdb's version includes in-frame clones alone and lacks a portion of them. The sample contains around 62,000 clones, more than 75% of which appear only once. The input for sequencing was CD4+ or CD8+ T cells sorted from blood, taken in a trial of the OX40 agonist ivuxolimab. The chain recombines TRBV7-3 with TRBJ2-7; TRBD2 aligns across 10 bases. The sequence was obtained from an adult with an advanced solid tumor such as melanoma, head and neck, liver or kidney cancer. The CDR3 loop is CASSESGGAYEQYF. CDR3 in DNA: TGTGCCAGCAGCGAAAGCGGGGGGGCCTACGAGCAGTACTTC.